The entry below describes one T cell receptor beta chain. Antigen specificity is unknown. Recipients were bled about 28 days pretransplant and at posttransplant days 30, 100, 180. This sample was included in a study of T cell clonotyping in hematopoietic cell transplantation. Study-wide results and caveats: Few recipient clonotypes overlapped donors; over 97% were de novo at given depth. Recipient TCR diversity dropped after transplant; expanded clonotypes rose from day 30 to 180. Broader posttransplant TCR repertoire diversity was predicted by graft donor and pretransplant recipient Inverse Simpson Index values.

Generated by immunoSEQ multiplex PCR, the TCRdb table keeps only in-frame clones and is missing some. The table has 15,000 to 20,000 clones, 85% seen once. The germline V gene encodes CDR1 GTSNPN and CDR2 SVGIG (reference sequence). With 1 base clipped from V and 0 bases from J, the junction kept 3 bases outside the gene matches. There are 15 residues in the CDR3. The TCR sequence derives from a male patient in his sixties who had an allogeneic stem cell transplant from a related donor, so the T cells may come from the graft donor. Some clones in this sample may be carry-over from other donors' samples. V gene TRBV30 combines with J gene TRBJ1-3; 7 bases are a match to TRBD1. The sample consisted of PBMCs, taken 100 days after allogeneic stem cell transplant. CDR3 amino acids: CAWSAGTVSGNTIYF. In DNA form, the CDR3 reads TGTGCCTGGAGTGCGGGGACAGTCTCTGGAAACACCATATATTTT.